A selection of T cell receptor beta chains follows, all from one sample in a study of blood T cell repertoires in COVID-19. TCRdb's table, derived via immunoSEQ multiplex PCR, lists solely in-frame clones and lacks some. The table shows fewer than 35,000 clones, with around 87% occurring only once. Sequencing used peripheral blood. The source of these receptors is a human donor in a cohort sampled during active COVID-19. The donor label of this sample is uncertain. Each CDR3 is given without its conserved first and last residue. Each record gives: J gene, CDR3 length, V gene, CDR3 protein.

J: TRBJ1-1
length: 13
V: TRBV28
CDR3: ASSPNRGRRTEAF

J: TRBJ1-4
length: 12
V: TRBV10-3
CDR3: AISDQLQNEKLF

J: TRBJ1-6
length: 11
V: TRBV3-1/TRBV3-2
CDR3: ASSLGISSPLH

J: TRBJ2-3
length: 15
V: TRBV2
CDR3: ASLLLSRGVGTDTQY

J: TRBJ2-6
length: 16
V: TRBV11-2
CDR3: ASSLKGQDYSGANVLT

J: TRBJ2-5
length: 12
V: TRBV6-1
CDR3: ASSEATSPKTQY

J: TRBJ1-2
length: 14
V: TRBV7-2
CDR3: ASSLNPGGLVGGYT

J: TRBJ1-2
length: 12
V: TRBV6-1
CDR3: ASSEGQGAYGYT

J: TRBJ2-3
length: 15
V: TRBV2
CDR3: ASRGEVVAGWEATQY

J: TRBJ2-3
length: 12
V: TRBV19
CDR3: ATGWGPRTDTQY

J: TRBJ2-3
length: 13
V: TRBV5-1
CDR3: ASSIRGLGTDTQY

J: TRBJ1-2
length: 12
V: TRBV7-2
CDR3: ASSLGQPGAGYT

J: TRBJ2-7
length: 14
V: TRBV4-2
CDR3: ASSQDVVSGNYEQY

J: TRBJ1-4
length: 11
V: TRBV2
CDR3: ASFRGAREKLF

J: TRBJ2-5
length: 15
V: TRBV9
CDR3: ASSVGTGGVEKETQY

J: TRBJ1-2
length: 16
V: TRBV18
CDR3: ASSPQQDRGRSTDGYT

J: TRBJ1-1
length: 11
V: TRBV5-1
CDR3: ASSLSGVTEAF

J: TRBJ1-5
length: 14
V: TRBV7-2
CDR3: ASSLMGQGSNQPQH

J: TRBJ2-3
length: 13
V: TRBV6-5
CDR3: ASRLGQLRADTQY

J: TRBJ2-2
length: 12
V: TRBV18
CDR3: ASSPDTNTGELF

J: TRBJ1-4
length: 15
V: TRBV4-1
CDR3: ASSPRDSRTTNEKLF

J: TRBJ2-2
length: 15
V: TRBV27
CDR3: ASSLRTSGGHTGELF

J: TRBJ2-5
length: 12
V: TRBV2
CDR3: ASLRPVDGETQY

J: TRBJ2-7
length: 10
V: TRBV6-5
CDR3: ASSSYGYEQY

J: TRBJ2-1
length: 18
V: TRBV7-9
CDR3: ASSTTRDRGSLSSYNEQF

J: TRBJ2-5
length: 12
V: TRBV3-1/TRBV3-2
CDR3: ASSHLGDQETQY

J: TRBJ2-2
length: 14
V: TRBV19
CDR3: ASSPPGQFNTGELF

J: TRBJ1-3
length: 14
V: TRBV3-1/TRBV3-2
CDR3: ASSPEITSVGNTIY

J: TRBJ1-4
length: 13
V: TRBV27
CDR3: ASRGGGGLGEKLF

J: TRBJ2-1
length: 12
V: TRBV4-1
CDR3: ASSQGMAGADEF

J: TRBJ2-5
length: 14
V: TRBV6-6
CDR3: ASSYSGGARMGTQY

J: TRBJ2-3
length: 12
V: TRBV7-2
CDR3: ASSLAAGVDTQY

J: TRBJ1-1
length: 11
V: TRBV7-2
CDR3: AGMAGVNTEAF

J: TRBJ1-6
length: 10
V: TRBV12-3/TRBV12-4
CDR3: ASRQANSPLH

J: TRBJ1-4
length: 14
V: TRBV10-3
CDR3: AISESSWDKNEKLF

J: TRBJ2-7
length: 11
V: TRBV28
CDR3: ASNLPGWALKY

J: TRBJ1-1
length: 11
V: TRBV9
CDR3: ASAQGSGTEAF

J: TRBJ2-7
length: 13
V: TRBV2
CDR3: ASRKAQASSYEQY

J: TRBJ1-2
length: 9
V: TRBV12-3/TRBV12-4
CDR3: ASTLEGGYT

J: TRBJ2-7
length: 11
V: TRBV6-2/TRBV6-3
CDR3: ASSYSRGHEQY

J: TRBJ1-5
length: 13
V: TRBV4-1
CDR3: ASSHPGLYNQPQH

J: TRBJ2-4
length: 9
V: TRBV5-6
CDR3: ASSAQYIQY

J: TRBJ1-5
length: 13
V: TRBV10-3
CDR3: AISDGQGSSQPQH

J: TRBJ2-3
length: 13
V: TRBV19
CDR3: ASSGETRGTDTQY

J: TRBJ1-2
length: 10
V: TRBV3-1/TRBV3-2
CDR3: ASSQADNGYT

J: TRBJ1-2
length: 13
V: TRBV7-2
CDR3: ASSPGTQSNHGYT

J: TRBJ2-5
length: 14
V: TRBV9
CDR3: ASSVGIGGYQETQY

J: TRBJ1-3
length: 11
V: TRBV5-1
CDR3: ASSPDSGNTIY

J: TRBJ2-3
length: 13
V: TRBV5-1
CDR3: ASSLSSGGTDTQY